This is a list of T cell receptor beta chains from one sample in a study of blood T cell repertoires in COVID-19. Clones were read by immunoSEQ multiplex PCR, and TCRdb kept only the in-frame ones, dropping some. In the table there are 250,000 to 300,000 clones, about 91% of which are singletons. The sample was peripheral blood. The receptor set was obtained from a woman aged 55-70 years with acute or convalescent COVID-19. CDR3s include the opening cysteine and the closing phenylalanine or tryptophan. The D gene is left open where the match is weak. Rows give clone size only sometimes, using once, few, many, or a class for an expanded clone.

>16|TRBJ2-3|once|.|TRBV3-1/TRBV3-2
TGTGCCAGCAGCCAAGACCAGGGATACGAAACAGATACGCAGTATTTT
CASSQDQGYETDTQYF
>18|TRBJ2-7|.|TRBD1|TRBV27
TGTGCCAGCAGTTCAAGACCGGGTTGGCAGGGGGCATCCTACGAGCAGTACTTC
CASSSRPGWQGASYEQYF
>14|TRBJ1-1|.|.|TRBV10-3
TGTGCCATCAGCGAAGGGGCAGGAGTAACTGAAGCTTTCTTT
CAISEGAGVTEAFF
>16|TRBJ1-6|.|.|TRBV11-2
TGTGCCAGCAGTCCGGGGGGAGGCAGGAGGGATTCACCCCTCCACTTT
CASSPGGGRRDSPLHF
>16|TRBJ1-6|once|TRBD1|TRBV7-8
TGTGCCAGCAGCGACTCACGGGACAGGGGGTATTCACCCCTCCACTTT
CASSDSRDRGYSPLHF
>15|TRBJ1-5|.|TRBD1|TRBV7-8
TGTGCCAGCAGCTTTCCGGGACAGGGTCATCAGCCCCAGCATTTT
CASSFPGQGHQPQHF
>17|TRBJ1-5|.|TRBD1|TRBV24-1
TGTGCCACCAGTGACCCCCCTGGGACAGCTTCAGATCAGCCCCAGCATTTT
CATSDPPGTASDQPQHF
>15|TRBJ1-4|once|.|TRBV7-2
TGTGCCAGCAGCCTAGCGAGGCAAGGAAATGAAAAACTGTTTTTT
CASSLARQGNEKLFF
>16|TRBJ2-1|.|.|TRBV19
TGTGCCAGCAATAGGAGGGAAACAGGGGTCTACAATGAGCAGTTCTTC
CASNRRETGVYNEQFF
>14|TRBJ1-5|.|.|TRBV28
TGTGCCAGCAGTTTCCCGGACAGATATCAGCCCCAGCATTTT
CASSFPDRYQPQHF
>18|TRBJ1-1|.|.|TRBV7-3
TGTGCCAGCAGCTTAACGTCTTGGCCAGGCCTTATGAACACTGAAGCTTTCTTT
CASSLTSWPGLMNTEAFF
>16|TRBJ1-1|.|TRBD1|TRBV5-1
TGCGCCAGCACAATAGGGACAGGGGGTCGAGAGACTGAAGCTTTCTTT
CASTIGTGGRETEAFF
>16|TRBJ1-2|once|.|TRBV19
TGTGCCAGTAGTAGCGGCGGACAAGGAATTAACTATGGCTACACCTTC
CASSSGGQGINYGYTF
>16|TRBJ1-4|.|.|TRBV18
TGTGCCAGCGCCCTTCGGGGGGCCTCAACTAATGAAAAACTGTTTTTT
CASALRGASTNEKLFF
>17|TRBJ1-4|.|TRBD1|TRBV6-2/TRBV6-3
TGTGCCAGCAGTTACTCCGGGGCGACAGGGATAAAAGAAAAACTGTTTTTT
CASSYSGATGIKEKLFF
>14|TRBJ1-2|.|TRBD1|TRBV5-1
TGCGCCAGCAGCCCGACAGGGGTGGACTATGGCTACACCTTC
CASSPTGVDYGYTF
>15|TRBJ2-2|.|.|TRBV11-2
TGTGCCTTCGGGACACGAACTTTGAACACCGGGGAGCTGTTTTTT
CAFGTRTLNTGELFF
>13|TRBJ1-1|.|.|TRBV18
TGTGCCAGCTCTGACAGTACGAACACTGAAGCTTTCTTT
CASSDSTNTEAFF
>16|TRBJ1-6|.|.|TRBV24-1
TGTGCCACCAGTGATTTAAGGGGTCCCCATAATTCACCCCTCCACTTT
CATSDLRGPHNSPLHF
>21|TRBJ2-3|.|TRBD1|TRBV24-1
TGTGCCACCAGTGCCATTCCGGGACAGGCCCTACCCAATGGGTTCACAGATACGCAGTATTTT
CATSAIPGQALPNGFTDTQYF
>14|TRBJ1-1|.|.|TRBV10-3
TGTGCCACCTCGGGAACAGGGCAGGGCACTGAAGCTTTCTTT
CATSGTGQGTEAFF
>13|TRBJ2-1|few|.|TRBV5-1
TGCGCCAGCAGCTCTCCCGGGAACAATGAGCAGTTCTTC
CASSSPGNNEQFF
>12|TRBJ1-4|once|.|TRBV20-1
TGCAGTGCTAGTTACATTAATGAAAAACTGTTTTTT
CSASYINEKLFF
>14|TRBJ1-5|.|.|TRBV30
TGTGCCTGGAGTGTGGGGCAGTTCAATCAGCCCCAGCATTTT
CAWSVGQFNQPQHF
>14|TRBJ1-6|.|TRBD1|TRBV9
TGTGCCAGCAGCGGACAGGGGAAGTATTCACCCCTCCACTTT
CASSGQGKYSPLHF
>15|TRBJ2-1|.|.|TRBV7-9
TGTGCCAGCAGCTTCGGAGTAAGCTCCTACAATGAGCAGTTCTTC
CASSFGVSSYNEQFF
>15|TRBJ1-6|.|.|TRBV7-2
TGTGCCAGCAGCTTAGTGGGCAGGGGCGAATCACCCCTCCACTTT
CASSLVGRGESPLHF
>13|TRBJ1-1|.|.|TRBV5-4
TGTGCCAGCAGCTTGGGCCAGAACGTTGAAGCTTTCTTT
CASSLGQNVEAFF
>13|TRBJ1-1|.|TRBD1|TRBV2
TGTGCCAGCGCGGGACAGCCGAACACTGAAGCTTTCTTT
CASAGQPNTEAFF
>15|TRBJ2-7|.|TRBD2|TRBV5-6
TGTGCCAGCAGCTCTAGGCTAGCGGTTTCCTACGAGCAGTACTTC
CASSSRLAVSYEQYF
>13|TRBJ2-1|.|.|TRBV12-5
TGTGCTAGTGGTCAAGGACAGAACAATGAGCAGTTCTTC
CASGQGQNNEQFF
>14|TRBJ1-4|.|TRBD1|TRBV7-2
TGTGCCAGCAGCGCACAGGGGGGGGGTGAAAAACTGTTTTTT
CASSAQGGGEKLFF
>19|TRBJ1-4|.|TRBD1|TRBV2
TGTGCCAGCAGCGACCTACAGGGGAACCCTTCCAACTGGGATGAAAAACTGTTTTTT
CASSDLQGNPSNWDEKLFF
>14|TRBJ1-1|few|.|TRBV20-1
TGCAGTGCTAGTAGGCCAGGGAGGTACACTGAAGCTTTCTTT
CSASRPGRYTEAFF
>13|TRBJ1-5|once|.|TRBV18
TGTGCCAGCTCAGGGGGGAACAATCAGCCCCAGCATTTT
CASSGGNNQPQHF
>14|TRBJ1-4|.|TRBD1|TRBV18
TGTGCCAGCTCATCTCGCGGACAGGGTGAAAAACTGTTTTTT
CASSSRGQGEKLFF
>16|TRBJ1-4|.|TRBD1|TRBV7-9
TGTGCCAGCAGCCCAGGACAGGGGGCAACTAATGAAAAACTGTTTTTT
CASSPGQGATNEKLFF
>14|TRBJ2-2|.|TRBD1|TRBV10-3
TGTGCCATTCCGGGACAGGGTTACACCGGGGAGCTGTTTTTT
CAIPGQGYTGELFF
>13|TRBJ2-5|.|.|TRBV19
TGTGCCAGTAGTATCCAAGTCAGTCAGACCCAGTACTTC
CASSIQVSQTQYF
>18|TRBJ2-7|.|.|TRBV7-9
TGTGCCAGCAGCGGAAATCGTCACGGGACAAGGAGCTCCTACGAGCAGTACTTC
CASSGNRHGTRSSYEQYF
>17|TRBJ1-5|.|TRBD1|TRBV6-2/TRBV6-3
TGTGCCAGCAGTTACCCAGACAGGGGTTCGAGCAATCAGCCCCAGCATTTT
CASSYPDRGSSNQPQHF
>14|TRBJ2-7|.|.|TRBV6-2/TRBV6-3
TGTGCCAGCAGTTACGCAGGGATCTCCTACGAGCAGTACTTC
CASSYAGISYEQYF
>15|TRBJ1-6|.|.|TRBV9
TGTGCCAGCAGCAGGGGGAGCTCCTATAATTCACCCCTCCACTTT
CASSRGSSYNSPLHF
>12|TRBJ2-7|.|TRBD1|TRBV29-1
TGCAGCGTTCGACAGGGGGCCCACGAGCAGTACTTC
CSVRQGAHEQYF
>15|TRBJ1-1|.|TRBD1|TRBV6-5
TGTGCCAGCAGTTACTACAGGGGCCCTAACACTGAAGCTTTCTTT
CASSYYRGPNTEAFF